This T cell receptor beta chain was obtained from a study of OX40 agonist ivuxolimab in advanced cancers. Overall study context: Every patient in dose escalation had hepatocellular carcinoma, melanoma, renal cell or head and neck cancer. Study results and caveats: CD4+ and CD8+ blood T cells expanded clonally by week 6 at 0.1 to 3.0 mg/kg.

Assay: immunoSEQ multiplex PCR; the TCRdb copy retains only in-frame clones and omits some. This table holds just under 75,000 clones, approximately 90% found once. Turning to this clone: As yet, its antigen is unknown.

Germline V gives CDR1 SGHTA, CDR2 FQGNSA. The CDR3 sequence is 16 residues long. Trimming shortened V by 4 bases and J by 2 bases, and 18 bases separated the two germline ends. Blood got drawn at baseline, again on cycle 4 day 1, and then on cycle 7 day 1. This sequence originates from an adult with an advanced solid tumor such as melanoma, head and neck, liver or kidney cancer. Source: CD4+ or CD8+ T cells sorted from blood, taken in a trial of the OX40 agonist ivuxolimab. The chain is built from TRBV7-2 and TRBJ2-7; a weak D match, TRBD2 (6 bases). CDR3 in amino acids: CASSSASGTATYEQYF. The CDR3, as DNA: TGTGCCAGCAGCTCCGCATCGGGGACTGCGACCTACGAGCAGTACTTC.